The next 15 T cell receptor beta chains were all read from a single sample in a study of CD8 T cells in ankylosing spondylitis. MiXCR was run by TCRdb on the 5' RACE reads, yielding one entry per CDR3 protein. The sample holds about 160,000 distinct CDR3 sequences, 8.5% to 10% seen once. The sequencing input was blood, either unsorted or a sorted T cell fraction (not recorded which). These TCRs come from a female donor with ankylosing spondylitis or in good health (not recorded which).

This rearrangement joins TRBV7-9 to TRBJ1-3, with no clear D. Trimming stripped 4 bases from V and 8 bases from J, with 9 bases between. The CDR3 totals 12 residues. CDR1 is SEHNR, CDR2 FQNEAQ, per germline (reference sequence). The CDR3 DNA sequence: TGTGCCAGCAGCTATGTGGAAGACACCATATATTTT. As protein: CASSYVEDTIYF.

This clonotype was seen a few times. The CDR3 sequence: CASSPQQGVTDTQYF. The CDR3 region has the DNA TGTGCCAGCAGTCCCCAGCAGGGAGTAACAGATACGCAGTATTTT. This rearrangement joins TRBV28 to TRBJ2-3; D may correspond to TRBD1 or TRBD2 (5 bases each). Germline V CDR1 and CDR2: MDHEN, SYDVKM. Trimming removed 5 bases from V and 3 bases from J, with 15 bases in between. The CDR3 is 15 residues long.

This clonotype appeared a few times. The chain combines TRBV29-1 with TRBJ1-5; TRBD1 might be the D (5 bases). This CDR3 has 13 amino acids. CDR1 and CDR2 (germline): SQVTM, ANQGSEA. Trimming cost V 7 bases and J 2 bases, with 12 bases left between them. CDR3: CSAATGRNQPQHF. Written as DNA, the CDR3 is TGCAGCGCTGCCACAGGTCGCAATCAGCCCCAGCATTTT. Using reference TRBV29-1 and TRBJ1-5 for the parts outside the CDR3, the full variable domain is SAVISQKPSRDICQRGTSLTIQCQVDSQVTMMFWYRQQPGQSLTLIATANQGSEATYESGFVIDKFPISRPNLTFSTLTVSNMSPEDSSIYLCSAATGRNQPQHFGDGTRLSIL.

This clonotype was recorded many times. The chain carries TRBV15 and TRBJ2-3; TRBD2 matches 8 bases. CDR1 and CDR2 from the germline V gene are LNHNV and YYDKDF (reference sequence). Germline trimming cut 5 bases from V and 0 bases from J; bases unmatched to any gene: 4. The CDR3 sequence is 15 residues long. CDR3: CATSATSASTDTQYF. Written as DNA, the CDR3 is TGTGCCACCAGCGCGACTAGCGCAAGCACAGATACGCAGTATTTT.

On this clonotype: A read error may be the cause here, since a much bigger clone is one base away. The chain couples TRBV6-5 to TRBJ1-2, with no clear D. This CDR3 is 14 amino acids long. Germline assignment: CDR1 MNHEY and CDR2 SVGAGI. Written as DNA, the CDR3 is TGTGCCAGCAGTTACGGGGATACTAACTGTGGCTACACCTTC. Its protein product is CASSYGDTNCGYTF.

The chain uses TRBV20-1 and TRBJ2-1, with 9 positions matching TRBD2. The CDR3 consists of 15 residues. V gave up 1 base and J gave up 10 bases; unmatched junction bases: 11. Germline CDR1 reads DFQATT; CDR2 reads SNEGSKA (reference sequence). The CDR3 region has the DNA TGCAGTGCTAGAGGGAAGGGAGCGGGAGGAGGCGAGCAGTTCTTC. As protein: CSARGKGAGGGEQFF.

This clonotype was found a few times. V usage is TRBV7-9 and J usage is TRBJ1-2; D gene unclear. CDR3 size: 14 residues. Germline loops: CDR1 SEHNR, CDR2 FQNEAQ (reference sequence). V dropped 4 bases and J dropped 3 bases, with 12 bases sitting between them. The CDR3 DNA is TGTGCCAGCAGCTCTCCCTCAAGCTACTATGGCTACACCTTC. Protein sequence: CASSSPSSYYGYTF.

The V gene is TRBV18, the J gene TRBJ2-5; D possibly matches TRBD1 or TRBD2 (5 bases each). Trimming cost V 3 bases and J 5 bases, with 19 bases left between them. Germline V gene data show CDR1 as KGHSH and CDR2 as LQKENI. This CDR3 is built from 16 residues. The CDR3 spells CASSPETVEDLETQYF. DNA of the CDR3: TGTGCCAGCTCACCTGAGACAGTGGAGGACTTGGAGACCCAGTACTTC.

The rearrangement links TRBV27 to TRBJ1-4, with D maybe TRBD1 (5 bases). The germline V gene encodes CDR1 MNHEY and CDR2 SMNVEV (reference sequence). V lost 8 bases to trimming and J lost 0 bases, with 13 bases between them. This CDR3 region has 15 residues. The chain's CDR3 is CASAQGGATNEKLFF. As DNA, the CDR3 is TGTGCCAGCGCGCAAGGAGGGGCAACTAATGAAAAACTGTTTTTT.

This clonotype has only a few counts. V is TRBV27 and J is TRBJ2-7; TRBD2 aligns across 9 bases. Unmatched junction bases numbered 8, after V lost 0 bases and J lost 8 bases. The CDR3 is 15 residues long. From germline, CDR1 is MNHEY and CDR2 SMNVEV (reference sequence). The CDR3 spells CASSLSTSGLGKQYF. The CDR3 bases are TGTGCCAGCAGTTTATCGACTAGCGGCCTTGGGAAGCAGTACTTC.

The chain employs TRBV28 and TRBJ2-3; 10 nucleotides agree with TRBD2. Germline V gene lookup returns CDR1 MDHEN and CDR2 SYDVKM. The CDR3 loop spans 18 amino acids. The ends lost 4 bases at V and 0 bases at J; junction bases unmatched: 10. CDR3 sequence: CASSSSRLTSGSTDTQYF. Here the CDR3 DNA reads TGTGCCAGCAGTTCGTCCCGGCTGACTAGCGGGAGCACAGATACGCAGTATTTT.

The chain recombines TRBV27 with TRBJ1-3, with TRBD1 as a possible D gene (5 bases). Trimming left V 2 bases short and J 7 bases short, with 30 bases between. The CDR3 sequence is 20 residues long. CDR1 MNHEY and CDR2 SMNVEV come from the germline V gene (reference sequence). This chain's CDR3 is CASSLRGKAKRTRNPNTIYF. Here the CDR3 DNA reads TGTGCCAGCAGTTTAAGGGGAAAGGCTAAACGTACCCGGAATCCCAACACCATATATTTT.

The chain links TRBV6-5 to TRBJ2-7; D is ambiguous. V lost 6 bases and J 2 bases, leaving 8 bases between the germline ends. Germline CDR1 and CDR2: MNHEY and SVGAGI. This CDR3 region has 12 residues. The DNA for the CDR3 is TGTGCCAGCAGCGTGTCCGCCTACGAGCAGTACTTC. It specifies CASSVSAYEQYF.

In its sample, this clonotype was seen a few times. This chain joins TRBV11-1 and TRBJ2-2; tentatively, D is TRBD2 (6 bases). CDR3 length: 15 residues. Trimming took 4 bases from V and 3 from J, leaving 12 bases between them. Germline CDR1 SGHAT, CDR2 FQDESV (reference sequence). The CDR3 is CASSSRDFDTGELFF. DNA for the CDR3: TGTGCCAGCAGCTCCCGGGACTTTGACACCGGGGAGCTGTTTTTT. Filled out from reference TRBV11-1 and TRBJ2-2, the complete variable domain reads EAEVAQSPRYKITEKSQAVAFWCDPISGHATLYWYRQILGQGPELLVQFQDESVVDDSQLPKDRFSAERLKGVDSTLKIQPAELGDSAMYLCASSSRDFDTGELFFGEGSRLTVL.

Only a few counts were recorded for this clonotype. The rearrangement uses TRBV7-6 and TRBJ2-2; D may match TRBD1 or TRBD2 (5 bases each). V was trimmed by 3 bases and J by 1 base, leaving 12 bases between them. This CDR3 has 16 residues. The germline V gene has CDR1 SGHVS and CDR2 FNYEAQ. The CDR3 is CASSFGWGRNTGELFF. CDR3 DNA sequence: TGTGCCAGCAGCTTTGGGTGGGGGAGGAACACCGGGGAGCTGTTTTTT.